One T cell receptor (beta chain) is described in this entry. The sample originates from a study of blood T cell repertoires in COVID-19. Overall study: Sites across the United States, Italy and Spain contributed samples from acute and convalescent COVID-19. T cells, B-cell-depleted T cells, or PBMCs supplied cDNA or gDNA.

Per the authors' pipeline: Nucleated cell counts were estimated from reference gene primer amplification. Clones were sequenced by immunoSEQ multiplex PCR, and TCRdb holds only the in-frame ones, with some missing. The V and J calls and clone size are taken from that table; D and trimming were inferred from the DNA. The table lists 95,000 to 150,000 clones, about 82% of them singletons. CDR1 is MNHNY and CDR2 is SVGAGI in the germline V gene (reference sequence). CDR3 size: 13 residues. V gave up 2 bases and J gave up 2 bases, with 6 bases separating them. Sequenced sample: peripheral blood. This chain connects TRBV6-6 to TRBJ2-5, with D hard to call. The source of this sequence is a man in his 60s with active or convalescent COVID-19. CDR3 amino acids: CASSYLNQETQYF. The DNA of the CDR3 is TGTGCCAGCAGTTACCTTAATCAAGAGACCCAGTACTTC.